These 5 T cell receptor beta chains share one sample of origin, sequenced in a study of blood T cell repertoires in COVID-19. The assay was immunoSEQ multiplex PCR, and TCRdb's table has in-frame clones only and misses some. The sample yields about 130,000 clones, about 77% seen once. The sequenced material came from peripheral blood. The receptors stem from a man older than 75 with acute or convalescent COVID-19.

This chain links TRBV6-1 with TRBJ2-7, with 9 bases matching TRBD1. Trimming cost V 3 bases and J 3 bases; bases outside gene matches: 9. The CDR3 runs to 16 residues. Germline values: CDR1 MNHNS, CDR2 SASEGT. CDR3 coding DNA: TGTGCCAGCAGTGATGAAAGGGGACAGGGCGTCTACGAGCAGTACTTC. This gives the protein CASSDERGQGVYEQYF.

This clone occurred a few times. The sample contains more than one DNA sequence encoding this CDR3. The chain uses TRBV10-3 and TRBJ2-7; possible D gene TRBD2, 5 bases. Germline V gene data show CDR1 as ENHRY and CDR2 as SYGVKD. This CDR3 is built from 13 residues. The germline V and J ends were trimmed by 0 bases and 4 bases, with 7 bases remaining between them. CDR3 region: CAISESGLYEQYF. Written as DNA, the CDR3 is TGTGCCATCAGTGAGTCTGGACTGTACGAGCAGTACTTC.

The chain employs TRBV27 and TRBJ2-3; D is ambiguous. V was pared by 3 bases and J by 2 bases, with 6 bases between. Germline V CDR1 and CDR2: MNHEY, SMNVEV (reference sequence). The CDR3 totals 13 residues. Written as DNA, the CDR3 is TGTGCCAGCAGTTTCACTCACACAGATACGCAGTATTTT. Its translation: CASSFTHTDTQYF.

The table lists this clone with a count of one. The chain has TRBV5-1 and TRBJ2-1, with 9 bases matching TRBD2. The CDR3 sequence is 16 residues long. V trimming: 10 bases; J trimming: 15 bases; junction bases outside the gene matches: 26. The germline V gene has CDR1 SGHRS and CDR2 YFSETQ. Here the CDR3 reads CACCLDGGGALGSRFF. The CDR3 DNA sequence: TGCGCCTGCTGCTTGGATGGCGGGGGGGCGTTGGGGAGCCGGTTCTTC. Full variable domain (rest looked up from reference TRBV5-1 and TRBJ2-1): KAGVTQTPRYLIKTRGQQVTLSCSPISGHRSVSWYQQTPGQGLQFLFEYFSETQRNKGNFPGRFSGRQFSNSRSEMNVSTLELGDSALYLCACCLDGGGALGSRFFGPGTRLTVL.

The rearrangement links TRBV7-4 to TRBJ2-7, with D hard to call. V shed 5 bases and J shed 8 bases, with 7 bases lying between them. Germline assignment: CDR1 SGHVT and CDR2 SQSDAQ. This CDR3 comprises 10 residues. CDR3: CASSPHKQYF. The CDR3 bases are TGTGCCAGCAGCCCCCACAAGCAGTACTTC.